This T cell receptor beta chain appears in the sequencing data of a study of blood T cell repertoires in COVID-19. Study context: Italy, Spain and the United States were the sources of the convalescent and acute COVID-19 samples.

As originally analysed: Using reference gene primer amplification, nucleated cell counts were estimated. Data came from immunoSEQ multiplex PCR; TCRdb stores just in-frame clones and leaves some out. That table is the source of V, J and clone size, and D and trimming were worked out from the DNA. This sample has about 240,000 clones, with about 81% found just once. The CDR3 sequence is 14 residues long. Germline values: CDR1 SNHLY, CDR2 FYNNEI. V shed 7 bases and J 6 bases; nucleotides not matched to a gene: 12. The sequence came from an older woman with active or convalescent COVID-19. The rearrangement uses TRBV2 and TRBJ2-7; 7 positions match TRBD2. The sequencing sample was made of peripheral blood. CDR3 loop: CASIKSGGVSEQYF. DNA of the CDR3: TGTGCCAGCATCAAAAGTGGGGGGGTGAGCGAGCAGTACTTC. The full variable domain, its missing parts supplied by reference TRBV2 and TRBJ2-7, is EPEVTQTPSHQVTQMGQEVILRCVPISNHLYFYWYRQILGQKVEFLVSFYNNEISEKSEIFDDQFSVERPDGSNFTLKIRSTKLEDSAMYFCASIKSGGVSEQYFGPGTRLTVT.